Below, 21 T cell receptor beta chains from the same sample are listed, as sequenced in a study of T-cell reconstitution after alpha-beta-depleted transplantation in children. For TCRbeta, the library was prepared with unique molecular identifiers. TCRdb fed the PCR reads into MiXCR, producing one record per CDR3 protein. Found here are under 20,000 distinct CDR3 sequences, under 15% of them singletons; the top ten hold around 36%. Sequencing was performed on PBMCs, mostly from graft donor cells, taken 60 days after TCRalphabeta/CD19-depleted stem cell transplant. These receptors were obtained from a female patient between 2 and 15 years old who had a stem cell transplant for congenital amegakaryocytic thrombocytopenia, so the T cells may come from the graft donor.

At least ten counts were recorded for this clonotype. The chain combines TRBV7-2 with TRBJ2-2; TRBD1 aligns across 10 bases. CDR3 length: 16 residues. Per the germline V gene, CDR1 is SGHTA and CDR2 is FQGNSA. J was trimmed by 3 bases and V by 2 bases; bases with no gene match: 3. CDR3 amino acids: CASSLPGQGYTGELFF. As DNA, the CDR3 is TGTGCCAGCAGCTTACCGGGACAGGGGTACACCGGGGAGCTGTTTTTT.

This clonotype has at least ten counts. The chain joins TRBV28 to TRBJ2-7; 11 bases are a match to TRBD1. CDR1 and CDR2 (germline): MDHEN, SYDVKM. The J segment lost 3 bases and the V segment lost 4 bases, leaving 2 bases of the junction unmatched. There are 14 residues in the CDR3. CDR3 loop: CASSWGTGGYEQYF. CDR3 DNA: TGTGCCAGCAGTTGGGGGACAGGGGGCTACGAGCAGTACTTC.

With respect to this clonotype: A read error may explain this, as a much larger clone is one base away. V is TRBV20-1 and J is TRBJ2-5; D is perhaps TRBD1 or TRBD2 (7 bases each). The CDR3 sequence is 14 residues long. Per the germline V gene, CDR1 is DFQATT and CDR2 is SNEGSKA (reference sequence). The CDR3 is CSASKAGQQESQYF. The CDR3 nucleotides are TGCAGTGCTAGTAAAGCGGGACAGCAAGAGTCCCAGTACTTC.

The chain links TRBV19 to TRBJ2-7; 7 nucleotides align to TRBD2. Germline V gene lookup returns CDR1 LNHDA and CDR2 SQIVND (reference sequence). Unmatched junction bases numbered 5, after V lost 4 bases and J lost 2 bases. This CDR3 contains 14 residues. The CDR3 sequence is CASSTLAEAYEQYF. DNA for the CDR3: TGTGCCAGTAGTACCCTAGCGGAGGCCTACGAGCAGTACTTC.

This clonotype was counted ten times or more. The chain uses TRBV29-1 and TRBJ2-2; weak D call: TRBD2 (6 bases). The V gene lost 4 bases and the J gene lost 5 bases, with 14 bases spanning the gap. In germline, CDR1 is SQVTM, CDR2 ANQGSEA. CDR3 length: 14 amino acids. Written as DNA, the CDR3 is TGCAGCGTTGGGGGGGACCCTTTAACCGGGGAGCTGTTTTTT. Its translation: CSVGGDPLTGELFF.

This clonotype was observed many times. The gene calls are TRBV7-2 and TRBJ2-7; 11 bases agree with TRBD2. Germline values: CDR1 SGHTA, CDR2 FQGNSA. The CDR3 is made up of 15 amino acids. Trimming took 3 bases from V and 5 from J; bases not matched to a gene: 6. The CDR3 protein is CASSLTSGNSNEQYF. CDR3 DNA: TGTGCCAGCAGCTTGACTAGCGGGAATAGTAACGAGCAGTACTTC.

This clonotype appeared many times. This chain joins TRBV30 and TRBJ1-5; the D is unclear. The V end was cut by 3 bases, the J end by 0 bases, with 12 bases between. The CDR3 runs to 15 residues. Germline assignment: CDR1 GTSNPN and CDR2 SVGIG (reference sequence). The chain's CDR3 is CAWSGPTHSNQPQHF. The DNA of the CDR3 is TGTGCCTGGAGCGGTCCGACCCATAGCAATCAGCCCCAGCATTTT.

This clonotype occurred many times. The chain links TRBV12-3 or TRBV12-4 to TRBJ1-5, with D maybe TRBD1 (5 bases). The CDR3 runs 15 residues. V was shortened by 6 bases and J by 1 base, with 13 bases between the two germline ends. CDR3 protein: CASRLRDSSNQPQHF. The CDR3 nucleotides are TGTGCCAGCAGACTCCGGGACTCCAGCAATCAGCCCCAGCATTTT.

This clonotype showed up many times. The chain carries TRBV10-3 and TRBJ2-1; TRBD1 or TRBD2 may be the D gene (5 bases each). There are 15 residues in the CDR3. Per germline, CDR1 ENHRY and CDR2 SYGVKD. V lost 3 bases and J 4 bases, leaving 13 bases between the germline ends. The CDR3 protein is CAISEQGTPYNEQFF. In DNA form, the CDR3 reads TGTGCCATCAGTGAACAAGGGACCCCTTACAATGAGCAGTTCTTC.

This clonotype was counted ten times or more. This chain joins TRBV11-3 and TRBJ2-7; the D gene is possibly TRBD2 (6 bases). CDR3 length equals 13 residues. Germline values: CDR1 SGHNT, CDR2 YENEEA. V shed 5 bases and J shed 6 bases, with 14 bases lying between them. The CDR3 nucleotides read TGTGCCAGCAGCCCCGGACTAAGTGGCGAGCAGTACTTC. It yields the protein CASSPGLSGEQYF.

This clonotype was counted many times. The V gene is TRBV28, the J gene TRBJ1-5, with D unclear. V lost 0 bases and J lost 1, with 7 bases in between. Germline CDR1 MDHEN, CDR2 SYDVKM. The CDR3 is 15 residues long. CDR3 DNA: TGTGCCAGCAGTTTATGGGGCTACAGCAATCAGCCCCAGCATTTT. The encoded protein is CASSLWGYSNQPQHF.

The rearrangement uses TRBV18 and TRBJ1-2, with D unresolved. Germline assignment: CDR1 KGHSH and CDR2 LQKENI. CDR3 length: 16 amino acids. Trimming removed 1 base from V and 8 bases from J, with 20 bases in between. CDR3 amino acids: CASSPRAESTPMGYTF. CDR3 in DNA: TGTGCCAGCTCACCACGTGCGGAATCCACGCCGATGGGCTACACCTTC.

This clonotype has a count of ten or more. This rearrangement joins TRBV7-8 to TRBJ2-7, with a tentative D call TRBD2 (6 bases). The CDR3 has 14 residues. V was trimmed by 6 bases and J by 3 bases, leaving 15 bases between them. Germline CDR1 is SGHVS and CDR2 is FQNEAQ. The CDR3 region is CASSALGRDYEQYF. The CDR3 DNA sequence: TGTGCCAGCAGTGCACTCGGGCGGGACTACGAGCAGTACTTC. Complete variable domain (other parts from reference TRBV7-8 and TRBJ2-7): GAGVSQSPRYKVAKRGQDVALRCDPISGHVSLFWYQQALGQGPEFLTYFQNEAQLDKSGLPSDRFFAERPEGSVSTLKIQRTQQEDSAVYLCASSALGRDYEQYFGPGTRLTVT.

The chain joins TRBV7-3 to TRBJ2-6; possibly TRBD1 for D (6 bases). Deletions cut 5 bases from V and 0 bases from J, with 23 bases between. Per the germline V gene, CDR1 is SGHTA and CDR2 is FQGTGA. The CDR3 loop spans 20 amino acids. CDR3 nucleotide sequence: TGTGCCAGCAGCCCACGGACAGCGTCGTCCTTCGACTCTGGGGCCAACGTCCTGACTTTC. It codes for CASSPRTASSFDSGANVLTF.

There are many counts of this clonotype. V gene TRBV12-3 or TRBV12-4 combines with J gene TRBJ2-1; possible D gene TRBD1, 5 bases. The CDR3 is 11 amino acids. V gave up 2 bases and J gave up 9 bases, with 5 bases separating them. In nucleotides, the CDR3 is TGTGCCAGCAGTTTAAGGGGTGAGCAGTTCTTC. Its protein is CASSLRGEQFF.

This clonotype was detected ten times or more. CDR3 region: CATSDSRTEYQETQYF. CDR3 coding DNA: TGTGCCACCAGTGATTCACGGACAGAGTACCAAGAGACCCAGTACTTC. The chain carries TRBV24-1 and TRBJ2-5; possible D gene TRBD1, 6 bases. Trimming took 2 bases from V and 0 from J, leaving 12 bases between them. The CDR3 extends over 16 amino acids. Germline-derived CDR1 and CDR2 are KGHDR and SFDVKD.

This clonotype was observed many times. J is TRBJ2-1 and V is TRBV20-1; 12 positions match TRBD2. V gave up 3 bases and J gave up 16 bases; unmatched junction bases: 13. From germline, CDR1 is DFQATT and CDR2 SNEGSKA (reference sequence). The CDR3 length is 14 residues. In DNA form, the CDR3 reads TGCAGTGCTAGCTCTAGCGGGAGGGCCTCGGAGTCATTCTTC. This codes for CSASSSGRASESFF.

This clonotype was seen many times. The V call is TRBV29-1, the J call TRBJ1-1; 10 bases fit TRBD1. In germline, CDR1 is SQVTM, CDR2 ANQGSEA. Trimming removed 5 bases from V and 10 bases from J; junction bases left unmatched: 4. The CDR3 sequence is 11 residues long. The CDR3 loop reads CSVRDRGGAFF. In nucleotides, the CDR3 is TGCAGCGTTCGGGACAGGGGAGGAGCTTTCTTT.

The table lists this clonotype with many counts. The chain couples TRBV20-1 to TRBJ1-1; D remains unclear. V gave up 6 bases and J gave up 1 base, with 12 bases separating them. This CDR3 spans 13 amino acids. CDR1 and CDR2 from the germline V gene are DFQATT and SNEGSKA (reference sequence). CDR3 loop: CSAITTGNTEAFF. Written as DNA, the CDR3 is TGCAGTGCCATAACGACGGGGAACACTGAAGCTTTCTTT.

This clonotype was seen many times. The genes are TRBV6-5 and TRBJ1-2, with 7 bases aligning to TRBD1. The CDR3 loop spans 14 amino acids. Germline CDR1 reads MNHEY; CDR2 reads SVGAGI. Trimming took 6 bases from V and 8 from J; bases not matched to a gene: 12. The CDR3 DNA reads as TGTGCCAGCAGAAGTTTGACGACAGGGCAAGGCTACACCTTC. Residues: CASRSLTTGQGYTF.

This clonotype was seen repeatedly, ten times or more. In DNA, the CDR3 is TGTGCCAGCAGACGAAGGGGCAACACTGAAGCTTTCTTT. It specifies CASRRRGNTEAFF. This chain joins TRBV28 and TRBJ1-1; a possible D gene is TRBD1 (5 bases). This CDR3 spans 13 amino acids. Germline lookup yields CDR1 MDHEN and CDR2 SYDVKM. V lost 6 bases and J lost 2, with 10 bases in between.